The present TCR beta chain was sequenced within a study of blood T cell repertoires in COVID-19. Participants' reported clinical history set cohort assignment. The ends lost 1 base at V and 4 bases at J; junction bases unmatched: 6. The CDR3 sequence is 16 residues long. From germline, CDR1 is MNHNY and CDR2 SVGAGI (reference sequence). Original methodology: Reference gene primer amplification in the assay estimated nucleated cell counts. Profiling relied on immunoSEQ multiplex PCR, and the TCRdb table lists in-frame clones only, not all of them. D and trimming come from the DNA, and the V and J calls and clone size come from that table. The sample includes about 210,000 clones, approximately 80% of them seen just once.

The clonotype originates from a woman aged 45-60 years with acute COVID-19. This chain joins TRBV6-6 and TRBJ1-5; TRBD1 agrees at 8 bases. The sequenced sample was PBMCs or T cells enriched from blood (not recorded which). The CDR3, as DNA: TGTGCCAGCAGTTACTACAGGACAGGGAGGAATCAGCCCCAGCATTTT. Protein: CASSYYRTGRNQPQHF.